This entry features one T cell receptor beta chain sequence. Most PBMC samples had 480 ng input DNA in six replicates. Clones were sequenced by immunoSEQ multiplex PCR, and TCRdb holds only the in-frame ones, with some missing. The data show about 42,000 clones, approximately 80% seen once. This entry belongs to a study of neoadjuvant anti-PD-1 for oral cavity cancer. At the level of the study: Non-progressing patients received a fourth nivolumab dose near day 43, then surgery on days 50-56.

Trimming stripped 4 bases from V and 4 bases from J, with 19 bases between. The CDR3 sequence is 16 residues long. Germline values: CDR1 LNHDA, CDR2 SQIVND (reference sequence). Time point given: after neoadjuvant nivolumab, at surgical resection. PBMCs were not maintained or expanded in culture before analysis. The sequence came from a person aged 40-85 years with oral cavity squamous cell carcinoma. The sample consisted of PBMCs, taken after nivolumab (anti-PD-1) treatment. The chain joins TRBV19 to TRBJ1-1; tentatively, D is TRBD1 (6 bases). The DNA for the CDR3 is TGTGCCAGTAGTACCAGGCGGGGGGCAGTGTTCACTGAAGCTTTCTTT. This translates into CASSTRRGAVFTEAFF.